This T cell receptor (beta chain) was obtained from a study of patients and donors after allogeneic stem cell transplantation. V lost 1 base and J lost 7; bases outside the gene matches: 9. This CDR3 is built from 15 residues. TCRdb re-called the RT-PCR reads through MiXCR, storing one row per CDR3 protein. The sample lists 150,000 to 200,000 distinct CDR3 sequences, approximately 31% occurring once. This clonotype was counted a few times. The receptor comes from a human donor who was either an allogeneic HSCT recipient or a stem cell or donor lymphocyte infusion donor (not recorded which). It is not recorded whose cells these are; they may come from a transplant donor. Input material: blood, either unsorted or a sorted T cell fraction (not recorded which). V usage is TRBV12-3 or TRBV12-4 and J usage is TRBJ2-7; 8 nucleotides align to TRBD2. CDR3 in amino acids: CASSLDRTSPPEQYF. In DNA form, the CDR3 reads TGTGCCAGCAGTTTAGACAGGACTAGCCCGCCTGAGCAGTACTTC.